This T cell receptor beta chain comes out of a study of cytomegalovirus exposure and HLA in healthy donors. The V end was cut by 8 bases, the J end by 1 base, with 14 bases between. The CDR3 runs 14 residues. From germline, CDR1 is SGHNT and CDR2 YENEEA. The PCR ran on 60 Vbeta and 13 Jbeta primers. Libraries were prepared by immunoSEQ multiplex PCR; TCRdb keeps only in-frame clonotypes and omits some of them. The data hold about 89,000 clones, with around 80% observed a single time. As concerns this clone: Its cognate antigen is unknown.

Overall study results and limits: There were approximately 150 TCR beta chains listed as cytomegalovirus-associated. TCR beta V segments were, for the most part, productive about 87% or about 30% of the time in an earlier analysis. A later analysis found TCR association rates differed by HLA locus, highest for DRB1 and lowest for HLA-C. Most TCR sequences were uncommon, yet certain public TCRs appeared in many donors.

The chain employs TRBV11-3 and TRBJ1-1; D possibly corresponds to TRBD1 (6 bases). The sequence was collected from a man aged 25-40 years in good health and CMV-seronegative. The material sequenced was PBMCs. The CDR3 sequence: CASLQGQQNTEAFF. Here the CDR3 DNA reads TGTGCCAGCTTGCAAGGACAGCAGAACACTGAAGCTTTCTTT. The full variable domain, rest sourced from reference TRBV11-3 and TRBJ1-1, is EAGVVQSPRYKIIEKKQPVAFWCNPISGHNTLYWYLQNLGQGPELLIRYENEEAVDDSQLPKDRFSAERLKGVDSTLKIQPAELGDSAVYLCASLQGQQNTEAFFGQGTRLTVV.